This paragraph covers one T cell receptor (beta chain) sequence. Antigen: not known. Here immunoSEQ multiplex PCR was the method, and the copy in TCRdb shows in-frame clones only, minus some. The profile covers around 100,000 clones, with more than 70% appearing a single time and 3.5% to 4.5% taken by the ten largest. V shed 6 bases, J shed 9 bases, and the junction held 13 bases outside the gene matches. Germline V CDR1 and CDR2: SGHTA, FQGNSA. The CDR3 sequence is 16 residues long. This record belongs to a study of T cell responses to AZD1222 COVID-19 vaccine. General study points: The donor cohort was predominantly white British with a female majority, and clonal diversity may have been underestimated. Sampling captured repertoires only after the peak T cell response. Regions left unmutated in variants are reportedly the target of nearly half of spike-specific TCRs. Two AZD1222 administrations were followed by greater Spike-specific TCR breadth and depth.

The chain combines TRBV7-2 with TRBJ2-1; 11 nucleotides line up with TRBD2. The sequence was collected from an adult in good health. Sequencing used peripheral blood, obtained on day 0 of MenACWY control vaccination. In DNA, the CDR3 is TGTGCCAGCAGTCCCCAGCTAGTAGCGGGAGGGGGTGAGCAGTTCTTC. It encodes CASSPQLVAGGGEQFF.